This is a list of T cell receptor beta chains from one sample in a study of cytomegalovirus exposure and HLA in healthy donors. The table came from immunoSEQ multiplex PCR; TCRdb's copy has only in-frame clones and leaves some out. Of roughly 190,000 clones in the sample, around nine tenths were seen once. Sequenced: PBMCs. The receptors were sampled from a man aged 30 to 45 in good health and CMV-seropositive. CDR3s include the opening cysteine and the closing phenylalanine or tryptophan. The order of the fields is D gene, clone size, V gene, J gene, CDR3 protein, CDR3 DNA. D genes are given only for firm matches. Some rows have no size entry. The others give once, few or many, or a class for an expanded clone.

D: -; size: -; V: TRBV7-3; J: TRBJ2-1; CDR3: CASSLTAGAGWNEQFF; DNA: TGTGCCAGCAGCTTAACAGCTGGGGCAGGGTGGAATGAGCAGTTCTTC
D: -; size: -; V: TRBV18; J: TRBJ1-4; CDR3: CASSPGTGTNEKLFF; DNA: TGTGCCAGCTCACCAGGGACGGGGACTAATGAAAAACTGTTTTTT
D: TRBD1; size: -; V: TRBV15; J: TRBJ2-1; CDR3: CATSRVGQGAGEQFF; DNA: TGTGCCACCAGCAGAGTAGGACAGGGGGCCGGTGAGCAGTTCTTC
D: TRBD2; size: -; V: TRBV4-3; J: TRBJ2-2; CDR3: CASSQDHPSGANTGELFF; DNA: TGCGCCAGCAGCCAAGATCACCCTAGCGGCGCGAACACCGGGGAGCTGTTTTTT
D: TRBD2; size: -; V: TRBV27; J: TRBJ2-3; CDR3: CASSPREVAGGLTDTQYF; DNA: TGTGCCAGCAGTCCGCGAGAAGTAGCGGGAGGGCTCACAGATACGCAGTATTTT
D: -; size: -; V: TRBV7-9; J: TRBJ2-2; CDR3: CASSLGTGELFF; DNA: TGTGCCAGCAGCTTGGGGACCGGGGAGCTGTTTTTT
D: -; size: -; V: TRBV9; J: TRBJ2-7; CDR3: CASSVVPGSDEQYF; DNA: TGTGCCAGCAGCGTAGTCCCGGGATCAGACGAGCAGTACTTC
D: TRBD1; size: -; V: TRBV6-5; J: TRBJ2-7; CDR3: CASSTDRGSYEQYF; DNA: TGTGCCAGCAGCACGGACAGGGGGTCCTACGAGCAGTACTTC
D: TRBD2; size: -; V: TRBV28; J: TRBJ2-7; CDR3: CASSSPGTSGYYEQYF; DNA: TGTGCCAGCAGTTCGCCCGGGACTAGCGGATACTACGAGCAGTACTTC
D: TRBD1; size: -; V: TRBV6-6; J: TRBJ2-2; CDR3: CASSYLGQGAGELFF; DNA: TGTGCCAGCAGTTACTTGGGACAGGGGGCCGGGGAGCTGTTTTTT
D: TRBD1; size: many; V: TRBV28; J: TRBJ1-5; CDR3: CASSLDRDSEGPQHF; DNA: TGTGCCAGCAGTTTGGATCGGGACAGCGAGGGGCCCCAGCATTTT
D: -; size: few; V: TRBV6-5; J: TRBJ1-2; CDR3: CASSYSYAAEGGYTF; DNA: TGTGCCAGCAGTTACTCGTATGCCGCCGAAGGTGGCTACACCTTC
D: TRBD1; size: -; V: TRBV19; J: TRBJ1-6; CDR3: CASSISTGGNSPLHF; DNA: TGTGCCAGTAGTATATCGACAGGGGGTAATTCACCCCTCCACTTT
D: TRBD1; size: -; V: TRBV18; J: TRBJ2-7; CDR3: CASSPTGGNYEQYF; DNA: TGTGCCAGCTCCCCCACAGGGGGGAATTACGAGCAGTACTTC
D: -; size: -; V: TRBV11-1; J: TRBJ1-2; CDR3: CASSPLQGPYGYTF; DNA: TGTGCCAGCAGCCCTCTCCAGGGTCCCTATGGCTACACCTTC
D: -; size: -; V: TRBV2; J: TRBJ2-1; CDR3: CASSEAKGEQFF; DNA: TGTGCCAGCAGTGAAGCGAAGGGTGAGCAGTTCTTC
D: TRBD1; size: -; V: TRBV4-1; J: TRBJ2-7; CDR3: CASSPKTGQGATYEQYF; DNA: TGCGCCAGCAGCCCAAAAACGGGACAGGGAGCAACCTACGAGCAGTACTTC
D: -; size: -; V: TRBV9; J: TRBJ1-2; CDR3: CASSAPGTDYGYTF; DNA: TGTGCCAGCAGCGCCCCGGGCACGGACTATGGCTACACCTTC
D: -; size: -; V: TRBV2; J: TRBJ2-5; CDR3: CASSLDRQETQYF; DNA: TGTGCCAGCAGTTTAGACAGGCAAGAGACCCAGTACTTC
D: -; size: -; V: TRBV27; J: TRBJ2-7; CDR3: CASSFGRAPYEQYF; DNA: TGTGCCAGCAGTTTCGGCAGGGCGCCCTACGAGCAGTACTTC
D: -; size: -; V: TRBV15; J: TRBJ2-7; CDR3: CATSTPHSGTTYYEQYF; DNA: TGTGCCACGAGCACACCCCACTCGGGGACAACTTACTACGAGCAGTACTTC
D: -; size: -; V: TRBV5-5; J: TRBJ1-1; CDR3: CASSQSPGRKNTEAFF; DNA: TGTGCCAGCAGCCAATCCCCGGGACGGAAGAACACTGAAGCTTTCTTT
D: -; size: -; V: TRBV5-6; J: TRBJ2-5; CDR3: CASSRGGQIQETQYF; DNA: TGTGCCAGCAGTAGGGGGGGACAAATACAAGAGACCCAGTACTTC
D: -; size: -; V: TRBV7-3; J: TRBJ1-1; CDR3: CASSFGESTEAFF; DNA: TGTGCCAGCAGCTTCGGTGAATCCACTGAAGCTTTCTTT
D: -; size: -; V: TRBV5-1; J: TRBJ2-1; CDR3: CASSLGGDSYNEQFF; DNA: TGCGCCAGCAGTCTTGGGGGCGATTCCTACAATGAGCAGTTCTTC
D: TRBD1; size: -; V: TRBV4-3; J: TRBJ2-1; CDR3: CASSQRTGGIENEQFF; DNA: TGCGCCAGCAGCCAAAGGACAGGGGGCATTGAAAATGAGCAGTTCTTC
D: -; size: -; V: TRBV5-1; J: TRBJ2-7; CDR3: CASSPGGAYEQYF; DNA: TGCGCCAGCAGCCCCGGGGGAGCCTACGAGCAGTACTTC
D: -; size: -; V: TRBV7-3; J: TRBJ2-5; CDR3: CASSPRLKETQYF; DNA: TGTGCCAGCAGCCCGAGACTAAAAGAGACCCAGTACTTC
D: -; size: -; V: TRBV11-3; J: TRBJ2-3; CDR3: CASSLAPGVGTDTQYF; DNA: TGTGCCAGCAGCTTAGCCCCGGGGGTTGGAACAGATACGCAGTATTTT
D: -; size: -; V: TRBV6-1; J: TRBJ1-5; CDR3: CASSERWWVNQPQHF; DNA: TGTGCCAGCAGTGAACGATGGTGGGTCAATCAGCCCCAGCATTTT
D: -; size: -; V: TRBV28; J: TRBJ1-1; CDR3: CASSDWTEMDTEAFF; DNA: TGTGCCAGCAGTGACTGGACAGAAATGGACACTGAAGCTTTCTTT
D: -; size: -; V: TRBV4-3; J: TRBJ2-3; CDR3: CASSQEGRVSADTQYF; DNA: TGCGCCAGCAGCCAAGAGGGCAGGGTGAGTGCAGATACGCAGTATTTT
D: -; size: -; V: TRBV7-9; J: TRBJ1-3; CDR3: CASSLTPPGNTIYF; DNA: TGTGCCAGCAGCTTAACCCCGCCGGGAAACACCATATATTTT
D: -; size: -; V: TRBV6-6; J: TRBJ2-5; CDR3: CASSPRLGDQETQYF; DNA: TGTGCCAGCAGTCCCAGGTTAGGGGACCAAGAGACCCAGTACTTC
D: TRBD2; size: -; V: TRBV7-3; J: TRBJ2-1; CDR3: CASSLTPGLADNEQFF; DNA: TGTGCCAGCAGCTTAACCCCGGGACTAGCGGACAATGAGCAGTTCTTC
D: -; size: few; V: TRBV5-1; J: TRBJ2-2; CDR3: CASSLAVDTGELFF; DNA: TGCGCCAGCAGCTTGGCTGTGGACACCGGGGAGCTGTTTTTT
D: -; size: -; V: TRBV12-5; J: TRBJ2-1; CDR3: CASGPGSRNEQFF; DNA: TGTGCTAGTGGTCCTGGTAGTCGGAATGAGCAGTTCTTC
D: -; size: -; V: TRBV9; J: TRBJ2-7; CDR3: CASSVGGGPYEQYF; DNA: TGTGCCAGCAGCGTAGGTGGAGGTCCCTACGAGCAGTACTTC
D: -; size: -; V: TRBV4-1; J: TRBJ1-4; CDR3: CASSRDSYNEKLFF; DNA: TGCGCCAGCAGCCGCGACAGTTATAATGAAAAACTGTTTTTT
D: TRBD1; size: -; V: TRBV30; J: TRBJ2-7; CDR3: CAWSVQGAREQYF; DNA: TGTGCCTGGAGTGTACAGGGGGCGCGAGAGCAGTACTTC
D: TRBD1; size: -; V: TRBV30; J: TRBJ2-3; CDR3: CAWSVTTGQVLDTQYF; DNA: TGTGCCTGGAGTGTAACCACGGGACAGGTTCTAGATACGCAGTATTTT
D: -; size: -; V: TRBV6-5; J: TRBJ1-2; CDR3: CASSLGQLEGYTF; DNA: TGTGCCAGCAGCCTCGGACAGTTGGAAGGCTACACCTTC
D: TRBD1; size: -; V: TRBV28; J: TRBJ1-2; CDR3: CASSLFRGLVVF; DNA: TGTGCCAGCAGTTTATTCAGGGGGTTAGTAGTCTTC
D: -; size: -; V: TRBV15; J: TRBJ1-5; CDR3: CATSRGGQGNQPQHF; DNA: TGTGCCACCAGCAGGGGCGGGCAGGGCAATCAGCCCCAGCATTTT
D: TRBD2; size: few; V: TRBV18; J: TRBJ2-1; CDR3: CASSPTSQTSGDNNEQFF; DNA: TGTGCCAGCTCACCAACAAGCCAGACTAGCGGGGACAACAATGAGCAGTTCTTC
D: TRBD1; size: once; V: TRBV19; J: TRBJ2-7; CDR3: CASSIDIATGAYEQYF; DNA: TGTGCCAGTAGTATAGATATCGCGACAGGGGCCTACGAGCAGTACTTC
D: -; size: -; V: TRBV28; J: TRBJ2-3; CDR3: CASSLRGWTQDTQYF; DNA: TGTGCCAGCAGTTTGCGGGGTTGGACTCAAGATACGCAGTATTTT
D: TRBD2; size: -; V: TRBV5-1; J: TRBJ2-1; CDR3: CASSLSQVRKTSGYYNEQFF; DNA: TGCGCCAGCAGCTTGTCTCAGGTCAGGAAGACTAGCGGGTATTACAATGAGCAGTTCTTC
D: -; size: -; V: TRBV7-2; J: TRBJ2-7; CDR3: CASSFERTYEQYF; DNA: TGTGCCAGCAGCTTCGAACGTACCTACGAGCAGTACTTC
D: -; size: -; V: TRBV11-2; J: TRBJ2-2; CDR3: CASSPGYTGELFF; DNA: TGTGCCAGCAGTCCAGGGTACACCGGGGAGCTGTTTTTT
D: -; size: -; V: TRBV5-6; J: TRBJ2-1; CDR3: CASSLIWESGEQFF; DNA: TGTGCCAGCAGCTTGATCTGGGAATCGGGTGAGCAGTTCTTC
D: -; size: once; V: TRBV7-6; J: TRBJ1-1; CDR3: CASSLEGRNTEAFF; DNA: TGTGCCAGCAGCTTAGAGGGTAGGAACACTGAAGCTTTCTTT